The T cell receptor (beta chain) under discussion was sequenced for a study of early T cells in non-severe SARS-CoV-2 infection. Study-wide context: Bulk RNA from unsorted whole blood was sequenced; chains were unpaired.

CDR1 is MDHEN, CDR2 SYDVKM, per germline. This CDR3 has 11 amino acids. This clonotype was seen a few times. Its antigen is undetermined. At one of its ends the junction is not consistent with the germline gene, which may arise from a read error. Points from the study as a whole: VDJdb matching favored anti-spike CD8 responses, missing private and CD4 specificities.

Each cDNA molecule carried a unique molecular identifier. In TCRdb, the 5' RACE reads were re-called with MiXCR into one record per CDR3 protein. In the table there are around 28,000 distinct CDR3 sequences, roughly 5.6% of which are singletons. This sequence originates from an adult who was a healthcare worker with PCR-confirmed SARS-CoV-2 infection or an uninfected control (not recorded which). The J gene is TRBJ2-7, the V gene TRBV28; 11 nucleotides agree with TRBD1. The sequenced sample consisted of whole blood. CDR3 DNA: TGTGCCAGCAGTTTCGAGGACAGGGGGCACTTC. Protein product: CASSFEDRGHF. The entire variable domain, with the rest obtained from reference TRBV28 and TRBJ2-7, is as follows: DVKVTQSSRYLVKRTGEKVFLECVQDMDHENMFWYRQDPGLGLRLIYFSYDVKMKEKGDIPEGYSVSREKKERFSLILESASTNQTSMYLCASSFEDRGHFGPGTRLTVT.